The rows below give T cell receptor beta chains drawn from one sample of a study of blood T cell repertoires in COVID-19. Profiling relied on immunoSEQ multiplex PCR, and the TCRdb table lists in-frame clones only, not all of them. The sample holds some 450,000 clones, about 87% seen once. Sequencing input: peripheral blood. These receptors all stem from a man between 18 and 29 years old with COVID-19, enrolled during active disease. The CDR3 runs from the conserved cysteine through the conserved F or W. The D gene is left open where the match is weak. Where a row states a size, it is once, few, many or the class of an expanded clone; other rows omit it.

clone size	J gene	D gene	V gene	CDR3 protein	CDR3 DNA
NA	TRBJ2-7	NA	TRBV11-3	CASSLASSYEQYF	TGTGCCAGCAGCTTAGCGAGCTCCTACGAGCAGTACTTC
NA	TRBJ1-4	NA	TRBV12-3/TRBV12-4	CASSFSSGEKLFF	TGTGCCAGCAGTTTCTCGAGCGGAGAAAAACTGTTTTTT
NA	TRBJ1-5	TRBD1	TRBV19	CATAPTTGFIGQPQHF	TGTGCCACCGCACCCACGACAGGGTTTATCGGTCAGCCCCAGCATTTT
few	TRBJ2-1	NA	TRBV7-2	CASSLTSGPYNEQFF	TGTGCCAGCAGCTTAACGAGCGGGCCATACAATGAGCAGTTCTTC
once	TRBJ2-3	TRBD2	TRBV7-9	CASSSTGTSGGSSTDTQYF	TGTGCCAGCAGCTCGACCGGGACTAGCGGGGGGTCTAGCACAGATACGCAGTATTTT
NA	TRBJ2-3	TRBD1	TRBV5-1	CASSLVVGGADTQYF	TGCGCCAGCAGCTTGGTGGTAGGGGGCGCAGATACGCAGTATTTT
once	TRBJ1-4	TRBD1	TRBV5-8	CASSSTGGTNEKLFF	TGTGCCAGCAGCTCCACAGGGGGCACTAATGAAAAACTGTTTTTT
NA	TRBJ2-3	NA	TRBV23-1	CASSPEGRSSTDTQYF	TGCGCCAGCAGTCCAGAGGGGAGGTCTAGCACAGATACGCAGTATTTT
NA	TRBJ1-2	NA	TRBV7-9	CASSTRSRGFYGYTF	TGTGCCAGCAGCACAAGGAGCCGGGGGTTCTATGGCTACACCTTC
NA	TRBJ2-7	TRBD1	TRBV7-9	CASTPDRGGSYEQYF	TGTGCCAGCACTCCGGACAGGGGGGGGTCCTACGAGCAGTACTTC
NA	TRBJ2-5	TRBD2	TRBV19	CASSWGMRASGERETQYF	TGTGCCAGTAGTTGGGGAATGCGGGCTAGCGGAGAGCGGGAGACCCAGTACTTC
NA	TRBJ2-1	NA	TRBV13	CASSFSEGGDNEQFF	TGTGCCAGCAGCTTCAGTGAGGGTGGGGACAATGAGCAGTTCTTC
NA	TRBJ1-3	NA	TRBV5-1	CASSLASGNTIYF	TGCGCCAGCAGCTTGGCCAGTGGAAACACCATATATTTT
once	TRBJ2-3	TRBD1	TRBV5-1	CASSLAVGTGGRDTQYF	TGCGCCAGCAGCTTGGCCGTAGGGACAGGGGGCCGGGATACGCAGTATTTT
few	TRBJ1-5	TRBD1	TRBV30	CAWNPSRQGLNQPQHF	TGTGCCTGGAATCCCTCCCGACAGGGACTCAATCAGCCCCAGCATTTT
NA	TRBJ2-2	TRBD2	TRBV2	CASRTSGGAVGELFF	TGTGCCAGCAGAACTAGCGGGGGGGCCGTCGGGGAGCTGTTTTTT
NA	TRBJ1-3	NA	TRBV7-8	CASSPRISSGNTIYF	TGTGCCAGCAGCCCCAGAATAAGCTCTGGAAACACCATATATTTT
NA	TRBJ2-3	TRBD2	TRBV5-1	CASSLAGSGSPADTQYF	TGCGCCAGCAGCTTGGCCGGTAGCGGGAGTCCGGCGGATACGCAGTATTTT
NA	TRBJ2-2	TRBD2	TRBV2	CASSDGSGIVGELFF	TGTGCCAGCAGTGATGGTAGCGGGATTGTCGGGGAGCTGTTTTTT
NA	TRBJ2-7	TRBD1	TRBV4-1	CASSQEPRQGAYEQYF	TGCGCCAGCAGCCAAGAACCCCGGCAGGGGGCCTACGAGCAGTACTTC
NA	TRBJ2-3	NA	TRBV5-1	CASSHRLGRDTQYF	TGCGCCAGCAGCCACCGTTTGGGCCGAGATACGCAGTATTTT
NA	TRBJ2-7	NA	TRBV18	CASSPQMGQSSYEQYF	TGTGCCAGCTCACCCCAGATGGGACAAAGCTCCTACGAGCAGTACTTC